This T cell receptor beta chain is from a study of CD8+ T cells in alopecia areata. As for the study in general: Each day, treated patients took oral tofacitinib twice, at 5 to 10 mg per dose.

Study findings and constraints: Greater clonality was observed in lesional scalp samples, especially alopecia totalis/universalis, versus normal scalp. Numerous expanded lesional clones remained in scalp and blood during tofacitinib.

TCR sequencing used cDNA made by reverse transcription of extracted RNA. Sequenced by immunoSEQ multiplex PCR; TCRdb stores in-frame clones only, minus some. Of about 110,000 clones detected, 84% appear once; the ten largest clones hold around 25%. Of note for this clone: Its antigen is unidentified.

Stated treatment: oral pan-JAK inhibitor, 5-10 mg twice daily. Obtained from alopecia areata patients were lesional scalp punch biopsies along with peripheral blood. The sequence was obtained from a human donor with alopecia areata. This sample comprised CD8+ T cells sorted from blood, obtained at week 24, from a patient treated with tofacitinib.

The DNA of the CDR3 is TGCGCCAGCAGCCACACCCCTACTAGCGGGCTCACAGATACGCAGTATTTT. As protein: CASSHTPTSGLTDTQYF. This chain connects TRBV4-1 to TRBJ2-3, with 9 nucleotides matching TRBD2. Per the germline V gene, CDR1 is MGHRA and CDR2 is YSYEKL. This CDR3 region has 17 residues. V shed 3 bases and J 2 bases; nucleotides not matched to a gene: 9.